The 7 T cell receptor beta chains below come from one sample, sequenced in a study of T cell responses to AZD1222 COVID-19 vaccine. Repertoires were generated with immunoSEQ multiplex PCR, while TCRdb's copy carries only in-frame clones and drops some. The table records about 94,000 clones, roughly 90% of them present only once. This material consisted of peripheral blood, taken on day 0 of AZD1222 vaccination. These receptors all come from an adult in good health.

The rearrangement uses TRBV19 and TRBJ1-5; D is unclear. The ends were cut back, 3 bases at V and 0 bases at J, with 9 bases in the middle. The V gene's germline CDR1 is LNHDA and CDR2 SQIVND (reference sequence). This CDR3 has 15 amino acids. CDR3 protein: CASSIGGNSNQPQHF. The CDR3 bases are TGTGCCAGTAGTATCGGAGGGAATAGCAATCAGCCCCAGCATTTT.

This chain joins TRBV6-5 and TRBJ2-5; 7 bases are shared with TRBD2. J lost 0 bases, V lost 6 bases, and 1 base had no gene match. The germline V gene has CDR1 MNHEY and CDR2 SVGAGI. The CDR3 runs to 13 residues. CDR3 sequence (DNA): TGTGCCAGCAGGCGGGGGTACCAAGAGACCCAGTACTTC. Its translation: CASRRGYQETQYF.

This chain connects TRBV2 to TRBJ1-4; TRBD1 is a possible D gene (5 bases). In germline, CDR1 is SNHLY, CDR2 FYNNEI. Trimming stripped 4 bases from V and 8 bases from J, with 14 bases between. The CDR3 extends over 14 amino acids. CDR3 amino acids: CASSVGPKGEKLFF. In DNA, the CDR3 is TGTGCCAGCAGTGTGGGCCCGAAGGGGGAAAAACTGTTTTTT.

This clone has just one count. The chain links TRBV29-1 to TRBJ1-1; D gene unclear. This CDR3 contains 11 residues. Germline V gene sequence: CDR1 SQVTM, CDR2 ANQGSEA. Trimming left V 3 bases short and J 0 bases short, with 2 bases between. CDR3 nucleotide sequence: TGCAGCGTTGAGCTGAACACTGAAGCTTTCTTT. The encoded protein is CSVELNTEAFF.

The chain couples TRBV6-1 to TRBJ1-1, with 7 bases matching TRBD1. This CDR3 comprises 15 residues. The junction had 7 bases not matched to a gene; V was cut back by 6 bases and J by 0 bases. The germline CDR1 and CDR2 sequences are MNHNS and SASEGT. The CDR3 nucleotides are TGTGCCAGCAGCCGAGAGGGGGCCTTGAACACTGAAGCTTTCTTT. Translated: CASSREGALNTEAFF.

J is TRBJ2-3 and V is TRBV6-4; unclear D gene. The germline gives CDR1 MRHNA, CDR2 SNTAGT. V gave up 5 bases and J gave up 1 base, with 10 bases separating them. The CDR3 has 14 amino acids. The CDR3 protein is CASSLESGTDTQYF. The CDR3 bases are TGTGCCAGCAGTCTAGAGAGTGGCACAGATACGCAGTATTTT.

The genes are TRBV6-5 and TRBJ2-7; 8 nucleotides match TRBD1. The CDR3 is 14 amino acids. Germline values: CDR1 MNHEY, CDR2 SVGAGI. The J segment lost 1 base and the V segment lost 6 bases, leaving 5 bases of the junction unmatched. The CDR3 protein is CASRRGQGSYEQYF. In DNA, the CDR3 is TGTGCCAGCAGGCGTGGACAGGGTTCCTACGAGCAGTACTTC.